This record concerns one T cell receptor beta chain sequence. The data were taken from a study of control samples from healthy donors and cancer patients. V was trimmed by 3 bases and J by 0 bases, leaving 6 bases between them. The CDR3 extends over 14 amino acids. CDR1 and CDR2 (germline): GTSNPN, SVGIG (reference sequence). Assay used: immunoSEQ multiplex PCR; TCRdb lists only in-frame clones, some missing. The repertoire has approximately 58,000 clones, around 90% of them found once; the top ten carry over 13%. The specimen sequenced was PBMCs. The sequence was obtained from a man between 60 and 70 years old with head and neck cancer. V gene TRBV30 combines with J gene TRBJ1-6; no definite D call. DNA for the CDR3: TGTGCCTGGAGCTCGAGCTCCTATAATTCACCCCTCCACTTT. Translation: CAWSSSSYNSPLHF.